This TCR beta chain was sequenced for a study of control samples from healthy donors and cancer patients. Germline V CDR1 and CDR2: SGHTS, YDEGEE. There are 16 residues in the CDR3. Trimming cost V 4 bases and J 7 bases; bases outside gene matches: 13. Here immunoSEQ multiplex PCR was the method, and the copy in TCRdb shows in-frame clones only, minus some. The sample holds some 120,000 clones; 85% to 95% are singletons and the top ten take approximately 2.5%. The TCR sequence derives from a man aged 30-40 years in good health. Sequences were obtained from blood. This rearrangement joins TRBV5-8 to TRBJ2-2; 7 bases are shared with TRBD1. DNA for the CDR3: TGTGCCAGCAGCGTATTGGGCTCCCACAGGGGCGGGGAGCTGTTTTTT. Translated, it gives CASSVLGSHRGGELFF.